This T cell receptor beta chain was obtained from a study of blood T cell repertoires in COVID-19 (dated by TCRdb to between 2020 and 2021). Study-wide context: Samples covering the acute and convalescent phases of COVID-19 were provided by collaborators in the United States, Italy and Spain. Sample metadata almost always included a de-identified subject ID, COVID-19 status, age in years and sex. The prospective study material was composed of cDNA or gDNA derived from T cells, B-cell-depleted T cells, or PBMCs. The repertoires were made available in a free public database intended to serve as a resource for research on the immune response to SARS-CoV-2. Subjects who had been exposed to COVID-19, were actively infected with it, or had recovered from it provided the deeply sampled blood TCRbeta repertoires that made up the dataset. Where HLA class I and class II types were available, the types were taken from metadata supplied by the sample provider, not from assay-based typing. Samples came from the ongoing ImmuneRACE study (first 160 participants) plus 1,254 subjects from 6 global collaborators.

Whole blood was collected in K2EDTA tubes by collaborating institutions according to the institutions' own protocols. For TCRbeta analysis, collaborators shipped samples in one of three forms: frozen whole blood, isolated PBMCs, or DNA extracted from either of those sample types. What the authors observed across the whole study: Clinical and demographic metadata were provided uncurated, with the amount varying by source and participant.

There are 14 amino acids in the CDR3, from cysteine to phenylalanine inclusive. CDR3 DNA is the only sequence kept; it has 42 bases, read in frame from the first base. After removal of 3 bases from V and 7 bases from J, the junction retains 5 bases not matched to a gene. The CDR1 and CDR2 encoded by the germline V gene are SGDLS and YYNGEE. A note on this clone: Its antigen remains unidentified. Base qualities are not provided; no much larger clone lies one nucleotide away.

The immunoSEQ Assay, a bias-controlled multiplex PCR, was used to amplify TCRbeta CDR3 regions from genomic DNA. The paper's data handling went like this. Nucleated cell counts per sample were estimated from amplification of reference gene primers within the assay. To quantify the absolute abundance of each unique TCRbeta CDR3 rearrangement, sequence reads were collapsed and filtered. For each sample, productive Simpson clonality was calculated as the square root of Simpson's diversity index across productive rearrangements. TCRdb provides this immuneACCESS table in a form limited to in-frame rearrangements. Some clones are lacking; in checked studies, under half of them reflect an unresolved V gene, and why the rest are absent is not known. V and J calls and clone size are copied from that table; D and trimming were computed from the DNA. In this sample the table shows tens of thousands of clones, approximately 85% of which occur a single time. The top ten constitute about 12% of the sample.

This TCR was recovered from an older woman in a cohort sampled during active COVID-19. The chain couples TRBV9 to TRBJ2-2; 8 bases in between match TRBD2. The material sequenced was peripheral blood. The CDR3 has the sequence CASSESGGGGELFF. The DNA reads as follows: TGTGCCAGCAGCGAGTCGGGAGGGGGCGGGGAGCTGTTTTTT.